This TCR beta chain was recorded in a study of cytomegalovirus exposure and HLA in healthy donors. It was with 60 Vbeta and 13 Jbeta primers that the PCR ran. TCRdb's table, derived via immunoSEQ multiplex PCR, lists solely in-frame clones and lacks some. Seen here are some 84,000 clones, around 68% observed once, and the top ten hold approximately 15%. Trimming cost V 4 bases and J 3 bases, with 11 bases left between them. CDR1 and CDR2 from the germline V gene are SGHRS and YFSETQ. The CDR3 consists of 13 residues. The chain employs TRBV5-1 and TRBJ2-7; D remains ambiguous. The specimen was PBMCs. This sequence originates from a woman between 35 and 50 years old in good health and CMV-seropositive. The CDR3 loop reads CASSLRVNYEQYF. DNA of the CDR3: TGCGCCAGCAGCCTCCGGGTCAACTACGAGCAGTACTTC. The variable domain in full, with the rest retrieved from reference TRBV5-1 and TRBJ2-7, is KAGVTQTPRYLIKTRGQQVTLSCSPISGHRSVSWYQQTPGQGLQFLFEYFSETQRNKGNFPGRFSGRQFSNSRSEMNVSTLELGDSALYLCASSLRVNYEQYFGPGTRLTVT.